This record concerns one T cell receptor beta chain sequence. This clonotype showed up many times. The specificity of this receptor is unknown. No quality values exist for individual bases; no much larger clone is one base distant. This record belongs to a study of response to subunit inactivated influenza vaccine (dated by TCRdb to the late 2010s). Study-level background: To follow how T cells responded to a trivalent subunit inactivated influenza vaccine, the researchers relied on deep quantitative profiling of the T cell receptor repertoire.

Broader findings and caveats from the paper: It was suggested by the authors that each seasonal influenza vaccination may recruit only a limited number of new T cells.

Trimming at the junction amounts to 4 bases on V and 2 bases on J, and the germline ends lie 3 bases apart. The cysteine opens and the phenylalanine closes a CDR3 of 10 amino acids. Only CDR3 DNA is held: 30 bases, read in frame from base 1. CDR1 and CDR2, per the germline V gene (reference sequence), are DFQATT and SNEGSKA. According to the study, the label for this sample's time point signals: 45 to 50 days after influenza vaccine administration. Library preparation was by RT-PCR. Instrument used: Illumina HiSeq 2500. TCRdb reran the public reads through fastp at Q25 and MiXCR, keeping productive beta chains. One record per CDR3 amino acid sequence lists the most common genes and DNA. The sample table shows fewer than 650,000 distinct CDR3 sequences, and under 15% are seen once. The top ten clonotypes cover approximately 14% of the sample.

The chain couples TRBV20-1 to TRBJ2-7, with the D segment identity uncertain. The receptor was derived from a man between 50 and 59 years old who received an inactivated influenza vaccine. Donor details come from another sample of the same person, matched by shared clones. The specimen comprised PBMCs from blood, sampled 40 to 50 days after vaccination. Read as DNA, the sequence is TGCAGTGCTACCGCCTACGAGCAGTACTTC. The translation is CSATAYEQYF.